A single sample gave rise to the 24 T cell receptor beta chains below, sequenced in a study of cytomegalovirus exposure and HLA in healthy donors. The PCR employed 60 Vbeta primers together with 13 Jbeta primers. The method was immunoSEQ multiplex PCR; TCRdb's version includes in-frame clones alone and lacks a portion of them. The repertoire holds 52,000 or so clones, 75% to 80% seen once, with around 1.5% in the top ten. The sample consisted of PBMCs. The origin of the receptors is a female donor in good health and CMV-seronegative.

The genes are TRBV19 and TRBJ1-1, with D possibly TRBD1 on 5 matching bases. Germline V gene sequence: CDR1 LNHDA, CDR2 SQIVND (reference sequence). The CDR3 sequence is 14 residues long. Trimming pared 9 bases from V and 1 base from J, leaving 15 bases between. DNA of the CDR3: TGTGCCAGCAGGGAGGGGCCTTGGAACACTGAAGCTTTCTTT. Its protein product is CASREGPWNTEAFF.

In this sample, this clone is medium-sized. V and J are TRBV2 and TRBJ1-1, with a weak D call TRBD1 (5 bases). Trimming shortened V by 6 bases and J by 0 bases, and 14 bases separated the two germline ends. The CDR3 loop spans 15 amino acids. Germline CDR1 is SNHLY and CDR2 is FYNNEI. In DNA form, the CDR3 reads TGTGCCAGCAGGGGGCTCCCTAACATGAACACTGAAGCTTTCTTT. This sequence encodes CASRGLPNMNTEAFF.

In its sample, this clone was seen a few times. The genes are TRBV4-1 and TRBJ1-1, with D tentatively TRBD1 (6 bases). Germline-derived CDR1 and CDR2 are MGHRA and YSYEKL. There are 15 residues in the CDR3. V lost 5 bases, J lost 0 bases, and 13 bases lay in between. The CDR3 reads CASSERTVLNTEAFF. CDR3 DNA: TGCGCCAGCAGCGAGAGGACAGTTTTGAACACTGAAGCTTTCTTT.

The J gene is TRBJ2-7, the V gene TRBV5-5; 7 bases align to TRBD1. After removal of 1 base from V and 6 bases from J, the junction contained 7 bases not matched to a gene. The CDR3 has 14 residues. Germline lookup yields CDR1 SGHKS and CDR2 YYEKEE (reference sequence). The CDR3 coding sequence is TGTGCCAGCAGCTTGACCGGGACAGATGTCGAGCAGTACTTC. Its translation: CASSLTGTDVEQYF.

Only a few counts were recorded for this clone. V and J are TRBV19 and TRBJ2-5, with 11 bases matching TRBD2. TRBJ2-7 explains the end of the DNA better; the J call may be wrong. CDR1 is LNHDA and CDR2 is SQIVND in the germline V gene (reference sequence). The CDR3 totals 14 residues. The CDR3 DNA reads TGTGCGACCGATAGCGGGGGGGCCTCCTACGAGCAGTACTTC. Translation gives CATDSGGASYEQYF.

This clone occurred a few times. V usage is TRBV5-6 and J usage is TRBJ2-7, with D uncertain. The germline gives CDR1 SGHDT, CDR2 YYEEEE. Deletions cut 5 bases from V and 4 bases from J, with 19 bases between. The CDR3 has 15 residues. CDR3 residues: CASSKPQLAAYEQYF. In nucleotides, the CDR3 is TGTGCCAGCAGTAAGCCCCAGTTGGCGGCTTACGAGCAGTACTTC.

This clone was seen a few times. V and J are TRBV2 and TRBJ2-5; unclear D gene. This CDR3 contains 11 residues. Per the germline V gene, CDR1 is SNHLY and CDR2 is FYNNEI. V gave up 4 bases and J gave up 3 bases, with 3 bases separating them. The CDR3 region has the DNA TGTGCCAGCAGTGTCAAAGAGACCCAGTACTTC. Amino acids: CASSVKETQYF.

The J gene is TRBJ1-1, the V gene TRBV11-3, with TRBD1 identical over 8 bases. The CDR3 runs 16 residues. Germline loops: CDR1 SGHNT, CDR2 YENEEA. V was pared by 1 base and J by 2 bases, with 6 bases of the junction left unmatched. CDR3 coding DNA: TGTGCCAGCAGCTTAGGGACAGGGTTCCAAAACACTGAAGCTTTCTTT. It translates to CASSLGTGFQNTEAFF.

This rearrangement joins TRBV18 to TRBJ1-4; D gene ambiguous. Germline V gene data show CDR1 as KGHSH and CDR2 as LQKENI. V lost 2 bases and J 8 bases, leaving 9 bases between the germline ends. The CDR3 runs 13 residues. The CDR3 sequence: CASSPNRGEKLFF. CDR3 coding DNA: TGTGCCAGCTCACCAAACCGAGGAGAAAAACTGTTTTTT.

V gene TRBV11-1 combines with J gene TRBJ2-3, with a weak D call TRBD1 (6 bases). Germline CDR1 reads SGHAT; CDR2 reads FQDESV (reference sequence). Between the trimmed V and J ends, which lost 6 bases and 0 bases, there was a span of 13 bases. The CDR3 is made up of 15 amino acids. The CDR3 loop is CASSPGQGSTDTQYF. Here the CDR3 DNA reads TGTGCCAGCAGTCCGGGACAAGGGAGCACAGATACGCAGTATTTT. The variable domain in full, with the rest retrieved from reference TRBV11-1 and TRBJ2-3, is EAEVAQSPRYKITEKSQAVAFWCDPISGHATLYWYRQILGQGPELLVQFQDESVVDDSQLPKDRFSAERLKGVDSTLKIQPAELGDSAMYLCASSPGQGSTDTQYFGPGTRLTVL.

The chain carries TRBV11-2 and TRBJ1-5, with 8 bases identical to TRBD1. Germline assignment: CDR1 SGHAT and CDR2 FQNNGV. V shed 0 bases, J shed 4 bases, and the junction held 2 bases outside the gene matches. The CDR3 consists of 15 residues. CDR3 nucleotides: TGTGCCAGCAGCTTAGAGACAGGGGTGAATCAGCCCCAGCATTTT. It encodes CASSLETGVNQPQHF.

J is TRBJ1-1 and V is TRBV7-8; possibly TRBD1 for D (6 bases). CDR1 is SGHVS, CDR2 FQNEAQ, per germline. The ends were cut back, 6 bases at V and 4 bases at J, with 18 bases in the middle. CDR3 length: 15 residues. Here the CDR3 DNA reads TGTGCCAGCAGACTATCAGGGGTTGAGGGCACTGAAGCTTTCTTT. This translates into CASRLSGVEGTEAFF.

The V gene is TRBV29-1, the J gene TRBJ2-1; 9 bases match TRBD1. Unmatched junction bases numbered 10, after V lost 7 bases and J lost 6 bases. The germline CDR1 and CDR2 sequences are SQVTM and ANQGSEA. The length of the CDR3 is 14 residues. CDR3 residues: CSAGGGQGGNEQFF. CDR3 nucleotide sequence: TGCAGCGCTGGCGGGGGACAGGGAGGCAATGAGCAGTTCTTC.

V and J are TRBV6-5 and TRBJ2-7, with D possibly TRBD1 on 5 matching bases. The CDR3 is 15 residues long. V lost 3 bases and J lost 2, with 14 bases in between. Germline assignment: CDR1 MNHEY and CDR2 SVGAGI. CDR3 protein: CASSYPGQGTYEQYF. As DNA, the CDR3 is TGTGCCAGCAGTTATCCCGGCCAGGGTACCTACGAGCAGTACTTC.

The chain employs TRBV19 and TRBJ1-5, with 7 bases aligning to TRBD1. The V gene's germline CDR1 is LNHDA and CDR2 SQIVND (reference sequence). The junction had 18 bases not matched to a gene; V was cut back by 4 bases and J by 3 bases. The CDR3 runs 19 residues. The CDR3 nucleotides are TGTGCCAGTAGTAGGAGAATACAGGGGATCCTGGTGGACAATCAGCCCCAGCATTTT. Protein: CASSRRIQGILVDNQPQHF.

The V gene is TRBV14, the J gene TRBJ2-2; 9 bases match TRBD1. Germline V CDR1 and CDR2: SGHDN, FVKESK. V shed 6 bases, J shed 6 bases, and the junction held 8 bases outside the gene matches. The CDR3 spans 15 residues. The CDR3 here is CASSPGQGLAGELFF. In DNA form, the CDR3 reads TGTGCCAGCAGTCCAGGACAGGGGTTGGCCGGGGAGCTGTTTTTT.

This chain uses TRBV19 with TRBJ2-2, with 12 nucleotides matching TRBD2. V shed 8 bases and J 6 bases; nucleotides not matched to a gene: 7. CDR1 and CDR2 (germline): LNHDA, SQIVND (reference sequence). This CDR3 region has 15 residues. The CDR3 region is CASQTSGGTPGELFF. CDR3 DNA: TGTGCCAGTCAAACTAGCGGGGGGACGCCCGGGGAGCTGTTTTTT.

The chain employs TRBV2 and TRBJ1-1; unclear D gene. Germline CDR1 and CDR2: SNHLY and FYNNEI. The CDR3 length is 11 residues. V was shortened by 4 bases and J by 11 bases, with 11 bases between the two germline ends. This CDR3 reads CASSVRESAFF. Written as DNA, the CDR3 is TGTGCCAGCAGTGTTCGAGAGTCGGCTTTCTTT.

The V and J genes are TRBV7-8 and TRBJ2-7; D is perhaps TRBD1 (6 bases). The germline V and J ends were trimmed by 5 bases and 2 bases, with 13 bases remaining between them. This CDR3 is 14 amino acids long. The germline CDR1 and CDR2 sequences are SGHVS and FQNEAQ. The CDR3 region is CASSLNRDTYEQYF. As DNA, the CDR3 is TGTGCCAGCAGCCTGAACCGGGACACCTACGAGCAGTACTTC.

The chain joins TRBV2 to TRBJ2-3; TRBD1 matches 9 bases. CDR1 is SNHLY, CDR2 FYNNEI, per germline. J was trimmed by 3 bases and V by 9 bases; bases with no gene match: 4. The length of the CDR3 is 13 residues. CDR3 sequence (DNA): TGTGCCAGGGGGACAGGGAGAACAGATACGCAGTATTTT. It yields the protein CARGTGRTDTQYF.

V usage is TRBV5-5 and J usage is TRBJ1-3; D remains unclear. V was pared by 0 bases and J by 4 bases, with 2 bases between. Germline values: CDR1 SGHKS, CDR2 YYEKEE (reference sequence). The CDR3 runs to 12 residues. The CDR3 spells CASSLVGNTIYF. The CDR3 nucleotides read TGTGCCAGCAGCTTGGTAGGAAACACCATATATTTT.

This chain uses TRBV6-1 with TRBJ2-6; D call uncertain. Germline loops: CDR1 MNHNS, CDR2 SASEGT. The CDR3 spans 14 residues. Trimming took off 2 bases at V and 1 base at J, with 3 bases between the two ends. For the CDR3, the DNA is TGTGCCAGCAGTGAACAATCTGGGGCCAACGTCCTGACTTTC. Translating gives CASSEQSGANVLTF.

The gene calls are TRBV6-6 and TRBJ1-3; D is unresolved. Per germline, CDR1 MNHNY and CDR2 SVGAGI (reference sequence). The CDR3 runs to 13 residues. The ends were cut back, 4 bases at V and 4 bases at J, with 8 bases in the middle. This CDR3 reads CASSSPSGNTIYF. In nucleotides, the CDR3 is TGTGCCAGCAGTTCCCCGTCCGGAAACACCATATATTTT.

The chain has TRBV5-1 and TRBJ2-3, with TRBD1 as a possible D gene (5 bases). The germline V gene encodes CDR1 SGHRS and CDR2 YFSETQ. This CDR3 region has 12 residues. V was clipped by 8 bases and J by 2 bases, with 9 bases between them. The CDR3 here is CASAQDTDTQYF. Written as DNA, the CDR3 is TGCGCCAGTGCACAGGACACAGATACGCAGTATTTT. Full variable domain (rest looked up from reference TRBV5-1 and TRBJ2-3): KAGVTQTPRYLIKTRGQQVTLSCSPISGHRSVSWYQQTPGQGLQFLFEYFSETQRNKGNFPGRFSGRQFSNSRSEMNVSTLELGDSALYLCASAQDTDTQYFGPGTRLTVL.